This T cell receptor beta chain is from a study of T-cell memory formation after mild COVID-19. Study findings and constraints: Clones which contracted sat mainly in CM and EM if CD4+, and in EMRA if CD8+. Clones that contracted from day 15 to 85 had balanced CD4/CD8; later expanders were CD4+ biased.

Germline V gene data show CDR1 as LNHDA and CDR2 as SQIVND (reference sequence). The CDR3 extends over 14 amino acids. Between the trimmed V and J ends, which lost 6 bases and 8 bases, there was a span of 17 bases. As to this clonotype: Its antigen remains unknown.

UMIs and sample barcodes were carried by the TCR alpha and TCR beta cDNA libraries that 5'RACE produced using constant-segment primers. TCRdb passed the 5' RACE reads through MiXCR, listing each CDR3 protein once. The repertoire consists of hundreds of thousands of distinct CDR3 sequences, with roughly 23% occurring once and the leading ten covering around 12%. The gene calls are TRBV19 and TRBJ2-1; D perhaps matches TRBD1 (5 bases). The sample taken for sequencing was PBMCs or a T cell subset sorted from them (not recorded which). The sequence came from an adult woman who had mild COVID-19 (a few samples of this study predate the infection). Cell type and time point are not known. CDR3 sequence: CASSPARVIDEQFF. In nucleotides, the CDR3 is TGTGCCAGTAGCCCCGCCAGGGTAATCGATGAGCAGTTCTTC.